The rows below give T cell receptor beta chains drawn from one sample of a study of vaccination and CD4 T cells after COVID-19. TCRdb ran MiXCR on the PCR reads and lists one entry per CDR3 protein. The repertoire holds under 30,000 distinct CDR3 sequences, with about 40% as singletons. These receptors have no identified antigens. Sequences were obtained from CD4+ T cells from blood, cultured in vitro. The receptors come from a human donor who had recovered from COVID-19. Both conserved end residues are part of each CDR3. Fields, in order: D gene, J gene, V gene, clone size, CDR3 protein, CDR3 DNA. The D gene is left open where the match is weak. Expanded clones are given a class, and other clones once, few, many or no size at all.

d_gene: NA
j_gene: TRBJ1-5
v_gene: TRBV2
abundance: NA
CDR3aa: CASSQGFGNQPQHF
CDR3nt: TGTGCCAGCAGTCAGGGGTTTGGCAATCAGCCCCAGCATTTT

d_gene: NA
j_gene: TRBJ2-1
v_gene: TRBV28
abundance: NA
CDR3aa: CASSLMVHYNEQFF
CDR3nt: TGTGCCAGCAGCCTTATGGTGCACTACAATGAGCAGTTCTTC

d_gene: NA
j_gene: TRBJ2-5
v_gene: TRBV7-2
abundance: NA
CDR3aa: CASSLVPGTYQETQYF
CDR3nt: TGTGCCAGCAGCTTAGTACCCGGGACTTATCAAGAGACCCAGTACTTC

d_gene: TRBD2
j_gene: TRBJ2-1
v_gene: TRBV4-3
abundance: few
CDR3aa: CASSVRLAGSYNEQFF
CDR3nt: TGCGCCAGCAGCGTCCGACTAGCGGGATCCTACAATGAGCAGTTCTTC

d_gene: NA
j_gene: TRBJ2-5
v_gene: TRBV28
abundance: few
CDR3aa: CASSFEGRVETQYF
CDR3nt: TGTGCCAGCAGTTTCGAAGGGCGGGTAGAGACCCAGTACTTC

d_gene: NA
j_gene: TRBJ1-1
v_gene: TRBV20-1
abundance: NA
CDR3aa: CSAREARAEAFF
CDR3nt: TGCAGTGCTAGAGAGGCACGTGCTGAAGCTTTCTTT

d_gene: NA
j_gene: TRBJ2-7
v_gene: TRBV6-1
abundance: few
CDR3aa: CASSRGDLGGYGYEQYF
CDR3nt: TGTGCCAGCAGTCGGGGGGACTTAGGGGGCTATGGCTACGAGCAGTACTTC

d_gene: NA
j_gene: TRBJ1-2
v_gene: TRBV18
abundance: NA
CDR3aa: CASSPSGPTGGYTF
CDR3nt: TGTGCCAGCTCACCATCAGGGCCCACGGGGGGCTACACCTTC

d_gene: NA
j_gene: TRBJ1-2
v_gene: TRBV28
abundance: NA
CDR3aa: CASGDPSFGYGYTF
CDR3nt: TGTGCCAGCGGAGACCCGAGTTTCGGCTATGGCTACACCTTC

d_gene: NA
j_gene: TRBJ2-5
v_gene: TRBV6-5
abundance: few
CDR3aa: CASSYQGETQYF
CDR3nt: TGTGCCAGCAGTTACCAGGGAGAGACCCAGTACTTC

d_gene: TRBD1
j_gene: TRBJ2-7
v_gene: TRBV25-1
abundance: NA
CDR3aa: CASSDPTGFDEQYF
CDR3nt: TGTGCCAGCAGTGACCCGACAGGGTTCGACGAGCAGTACTTC

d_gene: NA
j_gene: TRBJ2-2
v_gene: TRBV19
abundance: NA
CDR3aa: CATSAANTGELFF
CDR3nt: TGTGCCACCTCGGCAGCGAACACCGGGGAGCTGTTTTTT

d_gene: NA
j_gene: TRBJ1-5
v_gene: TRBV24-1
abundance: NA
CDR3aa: CATSGRNLNQPQHF
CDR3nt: TGTGCCACCAGTGGCAGGAACCTAAATCAGCCCCAGCATTTT

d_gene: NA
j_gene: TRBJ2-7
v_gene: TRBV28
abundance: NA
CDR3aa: CASSLNFYEQYF
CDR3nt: TGTGCCAGCAGCTTAAATTTCTACGAGCAGTACTTC

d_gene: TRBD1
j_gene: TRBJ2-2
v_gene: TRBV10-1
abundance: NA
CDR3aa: CASRGTANTGELFF
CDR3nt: TGCGCCAGCAGGGGGACAGCGAACACCGGGGAGCTGTTTTTT

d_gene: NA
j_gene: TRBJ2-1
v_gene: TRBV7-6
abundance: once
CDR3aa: CASSPRLQVPGEQFF
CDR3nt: TGTGCCAGCAGCCCTAGATTACAGGTCCCCGGGGAGCAGTTCTTC

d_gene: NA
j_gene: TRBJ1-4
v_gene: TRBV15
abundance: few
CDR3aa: CATSTPPYATNEKLFF
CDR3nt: TGTGCCACCAGTACCCCCCCCTACGCAACTAATGAAAAACTGTTTTTT

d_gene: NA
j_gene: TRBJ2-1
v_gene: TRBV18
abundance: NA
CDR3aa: CASSPDGPYNEQFF
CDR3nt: TGTGCCAGCTCACCAGACGGGCCCTACAATGAGCAGTTCTTC

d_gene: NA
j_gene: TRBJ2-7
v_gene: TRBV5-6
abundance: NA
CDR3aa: CASSFGGNSYEQYF
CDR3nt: TGTGCCAGCAGCTTTGGGGGGAACTCCTACGAGCAGTACTTC

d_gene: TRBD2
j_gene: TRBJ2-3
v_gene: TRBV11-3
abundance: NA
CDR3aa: CASSLDSGNTDTQYF
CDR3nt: TGTGCCAGCAGCTTAGACAGCGGGAACACAGATACGCAGTATTTT